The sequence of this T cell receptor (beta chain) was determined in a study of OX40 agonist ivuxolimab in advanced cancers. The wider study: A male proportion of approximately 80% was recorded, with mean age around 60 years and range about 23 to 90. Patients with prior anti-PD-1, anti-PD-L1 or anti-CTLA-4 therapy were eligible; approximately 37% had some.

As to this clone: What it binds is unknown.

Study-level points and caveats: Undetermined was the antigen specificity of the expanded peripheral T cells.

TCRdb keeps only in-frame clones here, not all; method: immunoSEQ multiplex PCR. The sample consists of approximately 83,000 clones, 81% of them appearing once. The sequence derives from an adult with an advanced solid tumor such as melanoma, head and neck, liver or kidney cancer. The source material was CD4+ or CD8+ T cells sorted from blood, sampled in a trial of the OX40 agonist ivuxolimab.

The CDR3 protein is CASSLVWGAETQYF. CDR3 coding DNA: TGTGCCAGCAGCTTAGTTTGGGGGGCTGAGACCCAGTACTTC. The V gene is TRBV7-2, the J gene TRBJ2-5; D possibly matches TRBD1 or TRBD2 (6 bases each). Germline CDR1 and CDR2: SGHTA and FQGNSA. The CDR3 spans 14 residues. Trimming pared 1 base from V and 5 bases from J, leaving 11 bases between.